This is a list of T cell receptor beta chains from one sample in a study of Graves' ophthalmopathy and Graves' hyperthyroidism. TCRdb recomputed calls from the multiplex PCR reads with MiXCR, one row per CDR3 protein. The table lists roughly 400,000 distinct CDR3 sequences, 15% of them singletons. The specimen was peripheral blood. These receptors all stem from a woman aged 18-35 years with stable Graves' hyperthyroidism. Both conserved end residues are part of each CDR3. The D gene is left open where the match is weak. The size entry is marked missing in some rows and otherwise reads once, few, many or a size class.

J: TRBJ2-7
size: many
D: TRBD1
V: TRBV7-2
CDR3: CASSQRTGMAYEQYF
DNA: TGTGCCAGCAGCCAGCGGACAGGGATGGCGTACGAGCAGTACTTC

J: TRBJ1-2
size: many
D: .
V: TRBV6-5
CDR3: CATEGSGNYGYTF
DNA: TGTGCCACCGAGGGTTCCGGGAACTATGGCTACACCTTC

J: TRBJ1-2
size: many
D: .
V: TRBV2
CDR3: CASMPFLGLNGYTF
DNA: TGTGCCAGCATGCCCTTCTTGGGGTTAAATGGCTACACCTTC

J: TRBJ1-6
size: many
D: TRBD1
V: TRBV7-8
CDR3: CASSGRDRGGGSPLHF
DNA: TGTGCCAGCAGCGGCCGGGACAGGGGAGGCGGTTCACCCCTCCACTTT

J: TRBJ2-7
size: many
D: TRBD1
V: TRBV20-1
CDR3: CSAPGPTGSYYEQYF
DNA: TGCAGTGCCCCCGGCCCGACAGGGAGTTACTACGAGCAGTACTTC

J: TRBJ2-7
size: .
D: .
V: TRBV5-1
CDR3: CASSFDTIAYEQYF
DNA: TGCGCCAGCAGCTTCGACACTATTGCCTACGAGCAGTACTTC

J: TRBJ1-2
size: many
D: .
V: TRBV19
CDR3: CASSISPGTTFWDYGYTF
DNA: TGTGCCAGTAGTATATCACCCGGCACTACCTTCTGGGACTATGGCTACACCTTC

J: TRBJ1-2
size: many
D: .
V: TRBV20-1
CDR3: CSARGVWGSGYTF
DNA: TGCAGTGCTAGAGGGGTGTGGGGGTCCGGCTACACCTTC

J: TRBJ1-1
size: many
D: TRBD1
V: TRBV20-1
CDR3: CSAREVGQGRFEKMNTEAFF
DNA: TGCAGTGCTAGAGAGGTTGGACAGGGAAGATTTGAAAAGATGAACACTGAAGCTTTCTTT

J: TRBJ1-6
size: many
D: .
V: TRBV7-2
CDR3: CASSLVRQGSYNSPLHF
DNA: TGTGCCAGCAGCTTAGTTAGGCAGGGCTCCTATAATTCACCCCTCCACTTT

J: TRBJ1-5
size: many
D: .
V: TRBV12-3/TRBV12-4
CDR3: CASSLGGEGQPQHF
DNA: TGTGCCAGCAGTTTGGGCGGGGAGGGTCAGCCCCAGCATTTT

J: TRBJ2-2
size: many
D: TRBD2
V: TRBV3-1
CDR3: CASSRTSGTGELFF
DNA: TGTGCCAGCAGCCGGACTAGTGGGACCGGGGAGCTGTTTTTT

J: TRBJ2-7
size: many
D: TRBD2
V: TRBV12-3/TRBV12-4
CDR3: CASSLREGKREQYF
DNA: TGTGCCAGCAGTCTTCGGGAGGGAAAACGCGAGCAGTACTTC

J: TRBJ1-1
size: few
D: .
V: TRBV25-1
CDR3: CASSHIDRPEAFF
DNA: TGTGCCAGCAGTCATATCGACAGGCCTGAAGCTTTCTTT

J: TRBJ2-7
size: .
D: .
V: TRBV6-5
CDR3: CASSSLTYEQYF
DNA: TGTGCCAGCAGTTCCCTTACCTACGAGCAGTACTTC

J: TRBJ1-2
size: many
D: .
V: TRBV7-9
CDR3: CASSFGKNQRGYTF
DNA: TGTGCCAGCAGCTTCGGGAAAAATCAAAGGGGCTACACCTTC

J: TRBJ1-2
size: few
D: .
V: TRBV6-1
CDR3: CASRPRGRDGYTF
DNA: TGTGCCAGCAGGCCCCGGGGGCGGGATGGCTACACCTTC

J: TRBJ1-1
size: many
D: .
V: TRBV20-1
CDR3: CSARAEGTLNTEAFF
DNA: TGCAGTGCTAGAGCTGAGGGTACCTTGAACACTGAAGCTTTCTTT

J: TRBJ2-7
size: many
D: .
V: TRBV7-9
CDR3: CASTLRTSTNYEQYF
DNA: TGTGCCAGCACCTTAAGGACCTCGACTAATTACGAGCAGTACTTC

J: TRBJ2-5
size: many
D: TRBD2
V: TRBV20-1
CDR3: CSAPAGLAGATRETQYF
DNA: TGCAGTGCCCCGGCGGGGCTAGCGGGCGCAACAAGAGAGACCCAGTACTTC

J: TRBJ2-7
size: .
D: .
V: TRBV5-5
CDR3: CASSLSGSYEQCF
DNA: TGTGCCAGCAGCTTGTCGGGTTCCTACGAGCAGTGCTTC

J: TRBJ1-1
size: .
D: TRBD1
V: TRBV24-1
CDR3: CATRGGTGGEEAFF
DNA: TGTGCCACCAGAGGAGGGACAGGGGGGGAAGAAGCTTTCTTT

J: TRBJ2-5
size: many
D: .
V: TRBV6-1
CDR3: CASSKGEKETQYF
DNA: TGTGCCAGCAGTAAGGGGGAAAAAGAGACCCAGTACTTC

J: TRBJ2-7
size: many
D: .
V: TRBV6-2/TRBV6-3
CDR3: CASSSYDRTPAYEQYF
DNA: TGTGCCAGCAGTTCTTACGACAGGACCCCAGCCTACGAGCAGTACTTC

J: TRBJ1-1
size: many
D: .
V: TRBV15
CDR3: CATREDSRNTEAFF
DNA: TGTGCCACCAGGGAGGACAGCAGGAACACTGAAGCTTTCTTT

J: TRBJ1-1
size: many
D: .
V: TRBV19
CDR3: CASSNSDRRTEAFF
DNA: TGTGCCAGTAGTAATAGCGACAGGAGGACTGAAGCTTTCTTT

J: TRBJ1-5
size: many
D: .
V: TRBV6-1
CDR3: CASSDQGNNQPQHF
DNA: TGTGCCAGCAGTGACCAGGGCAACAATCAGCCCCAGCATTTT

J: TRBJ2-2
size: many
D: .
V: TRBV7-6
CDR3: CASSLKSDFASGELFF
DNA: TGTGCCAGCAGCTTAAAAAGCGACTTCGCATCCGGGGAGCTGTTTTTT

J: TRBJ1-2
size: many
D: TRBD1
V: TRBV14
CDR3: CASSQDPGGVQGYTF
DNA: TGTGCCAGCAGCCAAGATCCAGGGGGGGTCCAGGGCTACACCTTC

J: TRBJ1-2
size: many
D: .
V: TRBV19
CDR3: CASSFLQGNYGYTF
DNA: TGTGCCAGTAGCTTTCTCCAGGGAAACTATGGCTACACCTTC